These 31 T cell receptor beta chains share one sample of origin, sequenced in a study of brain T cells in children with intractable seizures. The table came from immunoSEQ multiplex PCR; TCRdb's copy has only in-frame clones and leaves some out. The sample yields 50,000 to 80,000 clones, 95% to 96% seen once. Here the sequenced sample was peripheral blood, taken at surgery. The receptors here all came from a boy under two years old with focal cortical dysplasia and intractable seizures.

The chain combines TRBV27 with TRBJ2-7; a possible D gene is TRBD2 (5 bases). V gave up 2 bases and J gave up 1 base, with 6 bases separating them. CDR1 is MNHEY, CDR2 SMNVEV, per germline (reference sequence). The CDR3 covers 13 residues. As DNA, the CDR3 is TGTGCCAGCAGTTTAGGACTGTCCTACGAGCAGTACTTC. Translated, it gives CASSLGLSYEQYF.

The gene calls are TRBV4-1 and TRBJ2-2, with 10 positions matching TRBD2. The germline V gene has CDR1 MGHRA and CDR2 YSYEKL. This CDR3 is 16 amino acids long. The trim removed 4 bases at V and 3 bases at J, leaving 5 bases unmatched. Here the CDR3 DNA reads TGCGCCAGCAGCCCCCTAGCGGGGGTCTACACCGGGGAGCTGTTTTTT. This gives the protein CASSPLAGVYTGELFF.

The chain combines TRBV9 with TRBJ2-1; 9 bases match TRBD1. The germline V gene encodes CDR1 SGDLS and CDR2 YYNGEE. V dropped 0 bases and J dropped 3; count of bases not matched to a gene: 1. The CDR3 loop spans 15 amino acids. DNA of the CDR3: TGTGCCAGCAGCGTAGACAGGGGGCTCTACAATGAGCAGTTCTTC. This gives the protein CASSVDRGLYNEQFF. The full variable domain, in which reference TRBV9 and TRBJ2-1 provide the parts outside the CDR3, is DSGVTQTPKHLITATGQRVTLRCSPRSGDLSVYWYQQSLDQGLQFLIQYYNGEERAKGNILERFSAQQFPDLHSELNLSSLELGDSALYFCASSVDRGLYNEQFFGPGTRLTVL.

This clone was counted once. The V call is TRBV3-1 (or the pseudogene TRBV3-2), the J call TRBJ2-7; TRBD2 agrees at 9 bases. The CDR3 consists of 13 residues. V lost 9 bases to trimming and J lost 5 bases; unmatched junction nucleotides: 8. The germline CDR1 and CDR2 sequences are LGHDT and YNNKEL (reference sequence). CDR3 region: CASSTGTSHEQYF. Here the CDR3 DNA reads TGTGCCAGTTCTACCGGGACTAGCCACGAGCAGTACTTC.

The chain couples TRBV6-4 to TRBJ2-7, with TRBD2 matching 11 bases. V trimming: 0 bases; J trimming: 5 bases; junction bases outside the gene matches: 6. The CDR3 is 16 amino acids. CDR1 and CDR2 from the germline V gene are MRHNA and SNTAGT. The CDR3 protein is CASSDSIAGGPHEQYF. In DNA, the CDR3 is TGTGCCAGCAGTGACTCTATAGCGGGAGGGCCCCACGAGCAGTACTTC.

The chain uses TRBV4-3 and TRBJ2-1; 13 bases align to TRBD2. The CDR3 is 18 residues long. Germline loops: CDR1 LGHNA, CDR2 YSLEER. V lost 0 bases and J lost 4; bases outside the gene matches: 6. CDR3 sequence reads: CASSQEWPTSGRYNEQFF. The DNA for the CDR3 is TGCGCCAGCAGCCAAGAGTGGCCGACTAGCGGGAGGTACAATGAGCAGTTCTTC.

CDR3 amino acids: CASSKDRVQETQYF. The DNA for the CDR3 is TGTGCCAGTAGTAAAGACAGAGTACAAGAGACCCAGTACTTC. The chain combines TRBV19 with TRBJ2-5; TRBD1 is a possible D gene (5 bases). Germline V gene sequence: CDR1 LNHDA, CDR2 SQIVND (reference sequence). V was shortened by 4 bases and J by 2 bases, with 11 bases between the two germline ends. The CDR3 totals 14 residues.

The chain is built from TRBV5-1 and TRBJ2-3; D ambiguous. The length of the CDR3 is 17 residues. V dropped 5 bases and J dropped 0 bases, with 19 bases sitting between them. The germline CDR1 and CDR2 sequences are SGHRS and YFSETQ. CDR3 sequence (DNA): TGCGCCAGCAGTTCCCTCGTCGATTCCCTAAGCACAGATACGCAGTATTTT. Translated: CASSSLVDSLSTDTQYF.

The sample holds one count of this clone. The V gene is TRBV7-2, the J gene TRBJ1-1, with D tentatively TRBD1 (5 bases). The CDR3 is made up of 14 amino acids. Trimming cost V 5 bases and J 1 base, with 11 bases left between them. Germline CDR1 SGHTA, CDR2 FQGNSA. CDR3 in amino acids: CASSRGGPNTEAFF. CDR3 nucleotides: TGTGCCAGCAGCCGGGGGGGACCGAACACTGAAGCTTTCTTT.

The chain carries TRBV7-2 and TRBJ2-3; 11 positions match TRBD2. In germline, CDR1 is SGHTA, CDR2 FQGNSA. J gave up 1 base and V 2 bases, and 8 bases lay outside the gene matches. The CDR3 is 18 residues long. The CDR3 coding sequence is TGTGCCAGCAGCTTAACACTAGCGGGAGAGAGGGGCACAGATACGCAGTATTTT. This encodes CASSLTLAGERGTDTQYF.

V gene TRBV5-1 combines with J gene TRBJ2-1, with 12 positions matching TRBD2. The length of the CDR3 is 16 residues. Germline loops: CDR1 SGHRS, CDR2 YFSETQ. V gave up 4 bases and J gave up 4 bases; unmatched junction bases: 6. The CDR3 bases are TGCGCCAGCAGCGCAGGACTAGCGGGGCCTTACAATGAGCAGTTCTTC. It specifies CASSAGLAGPYNEQFF.

Here the CDR3 reads CSVGTAGGYTF. CDR3 nucleotide sequence: TGCAGTGTCGGGACAGCGGGGGGCTACACCTTC. J is TRBJ1-2 and V is TRBV20-1; 7 bases agree with TRBD1. This CDR3 is 11 amino acids long. Trimming took 7 bases from V and 8 from J; bases not matched to a gene: 7. Germline V gives CDR1 DFQATT, CDR2 SNEGSKA (reference sequence).

This clone occurred once. The rearrangement joins TRBV5-1 to TRBJ2-3; 9 nucleotides align to TRBD1. Germline V CDR1 and CDR2: SGHRS, YFSETQ. With V trimmed by 0 bases and J by 0 bases, 2 bases remained unmatched. The CDR3 is 16 amino acids. In DNA form, the CDR3 reads TGCGCCAGCAGCTTGGCGGGACAGGGAAGCACAGATACGCAGTATTTT. This sequence encodes CASSLAGQGSTDTQYF.

This clone is a singleton in its sample. This CDR3 reads CASSSVAGLTSTDTQYF. DNA for the CDR3: TGTGCCAGCAGCTCGGTAGCGGGCCTAACTAGCACAGATACGCAGTATTTT. The genes are TRBV11-2 and TRBJ2-3, with 7 bases that match TRBD2. Unmatched junction bases numbered 10, after V lost 4 bases and J lost 0 bases. CDR1 and CDR2 (germline): SGHAT, FQNNGV. The CDR3 spans 17 residues.

The V gene is TRBV6-1, the J gene TRBJ1-4; D might be TRBD1 (5 bases). The germline V gene encodes CDR1 MNHNS and CDR2 SASEGT. There are 15 residues in the CDR3. V lost 2 bases, J lost 8 bases, and 15 bases lay in between. CDR3: CASSEFGVRGEKLFF. CDR3 in DNA: TGTGCCAGCAGTGAATTCGGAGTTAGGGGAGAAAAACTGTTTTTT.

The chain has TRBV6-1 and TRBJ2-7; D unresolved. Trimming cost V 5 bases and J 7 bases, with 15 bases left between them. This CDR3 is built from 13 residues. CDR1 is MNHNS, CDR2 SASEGT, per germline. DNA of the CDR3: TGTGCCAGCAGTTCTACTTTGAGTGAGGAGCAGTACTTC. Translation: CASSSTLSEEQYF.

This chain uses TRBV28 with TRBJ1-5; D unresolved. The CDR3 is 13 amino acids. Trimming removed 3 bases from V and 1 base from J, with 4 bases in between. Germline CDR1 is MDHEN and CDR2 is SYDVKM. The chain's CDR3 is CASSLDSNQPQHF. CDR3 DNA: TGTGCCAGCAGTTTGGACAGCAATCAGCCCCAGCATTTT.

This rearrangement joins TRBV4-3 to TRBJ2-4, with a possible D match to TRBD2 (6 bases). The V end lost 5 bases, the J end lost 8 bases, and 13 bases lay between the germline ends. Germline-derived CDR1 and CDR2 are LGHNA and YSLEER. The CDR3 totals 13 residues. CDR3: CASSSRTGDIQYF. For the CDR3, the DNA is TGCGCCAGCAGCTCTCGGACGGGGGACATTCAGTACTTC.

This chain uses TRBV15 with TRBJ2-7; D unclear. The V end lost 5 bases, the J end lost 3 bases, and 11 bases lay between the germline ends. The germline V gene encodes CDR1 LNHNV and CDR2 YYDKDF (reference sequence). The CDR3 covers 13 residues. The CDR3 DNA reads as TGTGCCACCAGCGGGCAGACTGGCTACGAGCAGTACTTC. It translates to CATSGQTGYEQYF.

The J gene is TRBJ2-7, the V gene TRBV29-1; perhaps TRBD1 as D (5 bases). The CDR3 covers 11 residues. V was cut by 4 bases and J by 3 bases, with 7 bases left in between. Germline lookup yields CDR1 SQVTM and CDR2 ANQGSEA. CDR3 protein: CSVGRGYEQYF. CDR3 DNA: TGCAGCGTTGGTAGGGGCTACGAGCAGTACTTC.

V and J are TRBV7-9 and TRBJ1-3; D gene unclear. Per germline, CDR1 SEHNR and CDR2 FQNEAQ (reference sequence). The CDR3 length is 15 residues. Between the trimmed V and J ends, which lost 3 bases and 0 bases, there was a span of 9 bases. The CDR3 nucleotides read TGTGCCAGCAGCTTGCGGGATTACTCTGGAAACACCATATATTTT. This codes for CASSLRDYSGNTIYF. Full variable domain (rest looked up from reference TRBV7-9 and TRBJ1-3): DTGVSQNPRHKITKRGQNVTFRCDPISEHNRLYWYRQTLGQGPEFLTYFQNEAQLEKSRLLSDRFSAERPKGSFSTLEIQRTEQGDSAMYLCASSLRDYSGNTIYFGEGSWLTVV.

CDR3 nucleotide sequence: TGTGCCATCAAGAGGGACAAAGTCTCGAACACTGAAGCTTTCTTT. Translated: CAIKRDKVSNTEAFF. The rearrangement links TRBV10-3 to TRBJ1-1; D perhaps matches TRBD1 (6 bases). CDR3 length: 15 residues. Germline V gives CDR1 ENHRY, CDR2 SYGVKD. Trimming left V 7 bases short and J 1 base short, with 16 bases between.

The chain employs TRBV7-9 and TRBJ1-4, with 8 bases that match TRBD1. V shed 1 base, J shed 3 bases, and the junction held 4 bases outside the gene matches. The CDR3 is 16 amino acids. Germline V gene sequence: CDR1 SEHNR, CDR2 FQNEAQ (reference sequence). The CDR3 loop is CASSLGDRGSNEKLFF. The CDR3 region has the DNA TGTGCCAGCAGCTTAGGCGACAGGGGTTCTAATGAAAAACTGTTTTTT.

This sequence joins TRBV4-2 and TRBJ1-2; TRBD1 aligns across 8 bases. V lost 2 bases and J lost 2; bases outside the gene matches: 4. The CDR3 runs 15 residues. CDR1 is LGHNA and CDR2 is YNFKEQ in the germline V gene. The CDR3: CASSQPGQENYGYTF. CDR3 bases: TGTGCCAGCAGCCAACCGGGACAGGAAAACTATGGCTACACCTTC.

The chain joins TRBV5-6 to TRBJ1-6; D is possibly TRBD1 (5 bases). CDR1 and CDR2 from the germline V gene are SGHDT and YYEEEE. The CDR3 extends over 16 amino acids. V was trimmed by 0 bases and J by 0 bases, leaving 7 bases between them. This CDR3 is CASSLEGSSYNSPLHF. In DNA, the CDR3 is TGTGCCAGCAGCTTGGAGGGGAGCTCCTATAATTCACCCCTCCACTTT.

The chain combines TRBV5-4 with TRBJ2-1; D unclear. CDR3 size: 15 residues. V shed 2 bases and J shed 5 bases, with 14 bases lying between them. CDR1 is SGHNT, CDR2 YYREEE, per germline (reference sequence). The CDR3 DNA follows: TGTGCCAGCAGCTTAAATTTCAATGAGGACAATGAGCAGTTCTTC. Translating gives CASSLNFNEDNEQFF. The entire variable domain, with the rest obtained from reference TRBV5-4 and TRBJ2-1, is as follows: ETGVTQSPTHLIKTRGQQVTLRCSSQSGHNTVSWYQQALGQGPQFIFQYYREEENGRGNFPPRFSGLQFPNYSSELNVNALELDDSALYLCASSLNFNEDNEQFFGPGTRLTVL.

V usage is TRBV10-3 and J usage is TRBJ1-2; the D gene is possibly TRBD1 (5 bases). Trimming took 0 bases from V and 5 from J, leaving 16 bases between them. The CDR3 consists of 16 residues. Germline V gives CDR1 ENHRY, CDR2 SYGVKD. The CDR3 here is CAISESVGGGVYGYTF. DNA for the CDR3: TGTGCCATCAGTGAGTCTGTTGGTGGAGGGGTGTATGGCTACACCTTC.

The J gene is TRBJ2-2, the V gene TRBV6-5; 7 bases align to TRBD2. Germline V gene lookup returns CDR1 MNHEY and CDR2 SVGAGI. The CDR3 spans 14 residues. Trimming at V came to 7 bases and at J to 8 bases, leaving 10 bases not matched to a gene. The chain's CDR3 is CASTPVGGIGELFF. The CDR3 nucleotides read TGTGCCAGCACCCCCGTCGGGGGGATAGGGGAGCTGTTTTTT.

A single count supports this clone. This specimen includes other DNA sequences encoding the same CDR3. The chain links TRBV6-5 to TRBJ2-5; tentatively, D is TRBD1 (5 bases). The germline V and J ends were trimmed by 2 bases and 5 bases, with 9 bases remaining between them. There are 13 residues in the CDR3. Germline CDR1 and CDR2: MNHEY and SVGAGI. Here the CDR3 reads CASSYRGRETQYF. The DNA of the CDR3 is TGTGCCAGCAGTTACAGGGGCCGGGAGACCCAGTACTTC.

The rearrangement links TRBV7-9 to TRBJ1-1; D might be TRBD1 (6 bases). This CDR3 has 15 residues. Trimming removed 1 base at V and 1 base at J, with 10 bases between. Germline CDR1 SEHNR, CDR2 FQNEAQ (reference sequence). In DNA form, the CDR3 reads TGTGCCAGCAGCTTAGGGGGGGCAGGGAACACTGAAGCTTTCTTT. This sequence encodes CASSLGGAGNTEAFF.

The chain uses TRBV27 and TRBJ1-4; D gene unclear. Germline V gives CDR1 MNHEY, CDR2 SMNVEV (reference sequence). The ends were cut back, 6 bases at V and 0 bases at J, with 20 bases in the middle. CDR3 length: 18 amino acids. CDR3 nucleotide sequence: TGTGCCAGCAGCCCGTTTTCCCCCGTGGGCCCAACTAATGAAAAACTGTTTTTT. Translated: CASSPFSPVGPTNEKLFF.